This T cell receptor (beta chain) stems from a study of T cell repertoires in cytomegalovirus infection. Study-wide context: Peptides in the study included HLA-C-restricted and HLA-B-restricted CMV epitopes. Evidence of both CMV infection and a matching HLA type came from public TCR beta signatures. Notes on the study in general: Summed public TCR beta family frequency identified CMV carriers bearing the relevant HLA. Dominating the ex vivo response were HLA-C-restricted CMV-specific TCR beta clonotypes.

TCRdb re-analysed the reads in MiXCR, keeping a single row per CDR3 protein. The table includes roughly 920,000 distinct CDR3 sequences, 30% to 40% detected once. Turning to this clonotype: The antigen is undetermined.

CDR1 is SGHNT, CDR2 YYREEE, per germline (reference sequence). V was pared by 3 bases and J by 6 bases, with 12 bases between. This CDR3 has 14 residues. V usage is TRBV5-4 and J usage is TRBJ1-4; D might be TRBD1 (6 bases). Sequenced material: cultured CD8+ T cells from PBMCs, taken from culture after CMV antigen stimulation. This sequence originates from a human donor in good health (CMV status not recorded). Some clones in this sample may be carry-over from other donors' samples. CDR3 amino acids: CASSSGQMDEKLFF. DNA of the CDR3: TGTGCCAGCAGCTCGGGACAAATGGATGAAAAACTGTTTTTT.